The clone carrying this TCR beta chain was observed a single time. The antigen remains unidentified. This specimen belongs to a study of cytomegalovirus exposure and HLA in healthy donors. Study-level results: An ancestry cluster, one associated with Asian ancestry, reportedly showed fewer N-insertions than the roughly 700-donor mean in a later analysis.

13 Jbeta primers and 60 Vbeta primers were used for the PCR. Using immunoSEQ multiplex PCR, the repertoire was profiled, and TCRdb retains in-frame clones only, with some absent. The profile shows approximately 150,000 clones, approximately 80% of them singletons. The CDR3 loop spans 13 amino acids. Germline V CDR1 and CDR2: LGHNA, YNFKEQ. Germline trimming cut 6 bases from V and 3 bases from J; bases unmatched to any gene: 3. This TCR was sampled from a woman in her thirties or forties in good health and CMV-seronegative. The rearrangement links TRBV4-2 to TRBJ2-7; TRBD1 matches at 9 bases. Material: PBMCs. The CDR3, as DNA: TGTGCCAGCAGTACGACAGGGGGCTACGAGCAGTACTTC. It translates to CASSTTGGYEQYF.